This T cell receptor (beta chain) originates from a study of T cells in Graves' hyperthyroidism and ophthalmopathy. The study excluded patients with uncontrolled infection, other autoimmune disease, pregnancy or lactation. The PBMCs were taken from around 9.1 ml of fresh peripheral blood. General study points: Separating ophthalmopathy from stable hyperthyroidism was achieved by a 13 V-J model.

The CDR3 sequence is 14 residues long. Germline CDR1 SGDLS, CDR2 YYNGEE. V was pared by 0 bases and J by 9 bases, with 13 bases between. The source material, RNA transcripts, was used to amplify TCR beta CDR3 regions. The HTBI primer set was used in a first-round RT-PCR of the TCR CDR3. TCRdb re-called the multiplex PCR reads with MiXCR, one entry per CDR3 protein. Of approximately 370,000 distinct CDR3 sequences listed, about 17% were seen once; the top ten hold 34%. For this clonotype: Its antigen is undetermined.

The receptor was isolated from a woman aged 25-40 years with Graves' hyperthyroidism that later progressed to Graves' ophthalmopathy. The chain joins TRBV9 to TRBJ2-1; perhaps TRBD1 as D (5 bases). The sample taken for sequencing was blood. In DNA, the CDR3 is TGTGCCAGCAGCGTAGGGGGCAGGGAAGGTGAGCAGTTCTTC. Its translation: CASSVGGREGEQFF.